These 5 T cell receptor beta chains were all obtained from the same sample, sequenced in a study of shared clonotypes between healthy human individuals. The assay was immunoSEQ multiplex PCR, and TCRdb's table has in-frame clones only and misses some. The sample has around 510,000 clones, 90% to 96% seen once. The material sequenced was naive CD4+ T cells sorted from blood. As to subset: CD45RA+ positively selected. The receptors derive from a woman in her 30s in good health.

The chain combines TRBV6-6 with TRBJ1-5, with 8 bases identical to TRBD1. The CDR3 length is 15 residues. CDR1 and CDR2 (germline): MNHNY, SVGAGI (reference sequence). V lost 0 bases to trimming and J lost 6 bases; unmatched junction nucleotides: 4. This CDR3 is CASSYSGQGGQPQHF. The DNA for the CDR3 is TGTGCCAGCAGTTACTCAGGACAGGGTGGTCAGCCCCAGCATTTT.

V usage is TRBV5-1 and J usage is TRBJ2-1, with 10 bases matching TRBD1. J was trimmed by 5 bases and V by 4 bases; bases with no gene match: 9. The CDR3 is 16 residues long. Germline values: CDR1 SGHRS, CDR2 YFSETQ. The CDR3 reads CASSGMTGGYHNEQFF. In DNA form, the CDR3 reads TGCGCCAGCAGCGGAATGACAGGGGGCTATCACAATGAGCAGTTCTTC.

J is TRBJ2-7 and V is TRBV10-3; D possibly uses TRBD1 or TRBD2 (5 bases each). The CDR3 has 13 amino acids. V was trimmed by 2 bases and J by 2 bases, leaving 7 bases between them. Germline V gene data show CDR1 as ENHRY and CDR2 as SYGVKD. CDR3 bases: TGTGCCATCAGTGAGGGGGACCCCTACGAGCAGTACTTC. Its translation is CAISEGDPYEQYF.

The CDR3 DNA follows: TGTGCCAGCAGCTTATATAGCGGGAGAGGCGAGCAGTACTTC. It translates to CASSLYSGRGEQYF. The V call is TRBV11-2, the J call TRBJ2-7; 9 nucleotides align to TRBD2. The CDR3 loop spans 14 amino acids. The trim removed 2 bases at V and 6 bases at J, leaving 5 bases unmatched. Germline V lookup: CDR1 SGHAT, CDR2 FQNNGV. Full variable domain (missing parts from reference TRBV11-2 and TRBJ2-7): EAGVAQSPRYKIIEKRQSVAFWCNPISGHATLYWYQQILGQGPKLLIQFQNNGVVDDSQLPKDRFSAERLKGVDSTLKIQPAKLEDSAVYLCASSLYSGRGEQYFGPGTRLTVT.

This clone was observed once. The CDR3 DNA reads as TGTGCCAGCAATCCCGGGGGGTGGAGGGCTAACTATGGCTACACCTTC. Translating gives CASNPGGWRANYGYTF. The chain carries TRBV28 and TRBJ1-2, with D maybe TRBD1 (5 bases). Per the germline V gene, CDR1 is MDHEN and CDR2 is SYDVKM. CDR3 length equals 16 residues. V was cut by 7 bases and J by 0 bases, with 18 bases left in between.